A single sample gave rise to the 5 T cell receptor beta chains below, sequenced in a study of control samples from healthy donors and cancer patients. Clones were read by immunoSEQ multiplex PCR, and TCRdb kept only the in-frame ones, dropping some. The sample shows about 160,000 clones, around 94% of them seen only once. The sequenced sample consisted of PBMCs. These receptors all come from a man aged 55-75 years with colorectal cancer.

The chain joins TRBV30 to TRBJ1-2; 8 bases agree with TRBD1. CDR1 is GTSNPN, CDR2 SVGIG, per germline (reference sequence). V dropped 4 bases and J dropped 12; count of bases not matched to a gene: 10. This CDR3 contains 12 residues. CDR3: CAWTGQGAPHTF. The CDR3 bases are TGTGCCTGGACCGGACAGGGAGCCCCGCACACCTTC.

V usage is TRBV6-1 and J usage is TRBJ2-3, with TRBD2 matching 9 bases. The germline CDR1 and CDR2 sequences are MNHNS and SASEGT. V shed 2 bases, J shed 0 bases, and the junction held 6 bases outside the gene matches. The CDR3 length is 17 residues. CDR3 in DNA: TGTGCCAGCAGTGAAATAAGCGGGGGGCTCAGCACAGATACGCAGTATTTT. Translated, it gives CASSEISGGLSTDTQYF.

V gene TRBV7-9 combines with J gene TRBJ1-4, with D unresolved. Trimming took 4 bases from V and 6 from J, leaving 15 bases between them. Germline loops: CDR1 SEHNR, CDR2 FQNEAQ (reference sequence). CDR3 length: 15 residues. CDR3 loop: CASSSSRSNDEKLFF. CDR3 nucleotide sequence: TGTGCCAGCAGCTCCTCGCGGTCGAACGATGAAAAACTGTTTTTT.

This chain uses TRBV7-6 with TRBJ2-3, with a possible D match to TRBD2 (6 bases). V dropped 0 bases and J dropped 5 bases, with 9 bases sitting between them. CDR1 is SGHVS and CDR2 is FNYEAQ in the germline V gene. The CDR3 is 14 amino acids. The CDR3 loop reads CASSLASGVDTQYF. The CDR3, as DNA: TGTGCCAGCAGCTTAGCGTCGGGGGTAGATACGCAGTATTTT.

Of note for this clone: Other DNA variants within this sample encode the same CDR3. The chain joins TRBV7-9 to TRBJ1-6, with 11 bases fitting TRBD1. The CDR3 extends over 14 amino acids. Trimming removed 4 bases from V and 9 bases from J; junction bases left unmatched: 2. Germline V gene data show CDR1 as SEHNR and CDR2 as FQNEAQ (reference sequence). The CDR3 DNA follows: TGTGCCAGCAGCTCCGGGACAGGGGGTTCACCCCTCCACTTT. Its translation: CASSSGTGGSPLHF.